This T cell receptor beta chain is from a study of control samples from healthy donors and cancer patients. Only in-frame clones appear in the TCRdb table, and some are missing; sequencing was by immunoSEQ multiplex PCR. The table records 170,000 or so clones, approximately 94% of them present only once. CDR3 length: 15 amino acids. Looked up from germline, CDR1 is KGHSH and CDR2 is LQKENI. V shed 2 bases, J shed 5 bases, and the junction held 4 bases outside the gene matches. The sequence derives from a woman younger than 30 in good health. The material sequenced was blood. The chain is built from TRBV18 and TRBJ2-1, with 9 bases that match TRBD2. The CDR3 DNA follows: TGTGCCAGCTCACCAGGACTAGCGAGGAACAATGAGCAGTTCTTC. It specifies CASSPGLARNNEQFF.